What follows are 30 T cell receptor beta chains derived from one specimen sequenced in a study of T cell responses to AZD1222 COVID-19 vaccine. TCRdb keeps only in-frame clones here, not all; method: immunoSEQ multiplex PCR. The profile shows approximately 100,000 clones, about 83% of them singletons. Specimen: peripheral blood, collected on day 0 of AZD1222 vaccination. These TCRs come from an adult in good health.

The chain has TRBV15 and TRBJ2-1; TRBD2 might be the D (5 bases). Germline assignment: CDR1 LNHNV and CDR2 YYDKDF (reference sequence). V was clipped by 0 bases and J by 6 bases, with 6 bases between them. The CDR3 contains 13 residues. CDR3 in DNA: TGTGCCACCAGCAGAGACGAGGGCAATGAGCAGTTCTTC. Protein: CATSRDEGNEQFF. Filled out from reference TRBV15 and TRBJ2-1, the complete variable domain reads DAMVIQNPRYQVTQFGKPVTLSCSQTLNHNVMYWYQQKSSQAPKLLFHYYDKDFNNEADTPDNFQSRRPNTSFCFLDIRSPGLGDTAMYLCATSRDEGNEQFFGPGTRLTVL.

The CDR3 bases are TGTGCCAGCAGTTTATCGAGCAGATTCAATCAGCCCCAGCATTTT. As protein: CASSLSSRFNQPQHF. This chain joins TRBV27 and TRBJ1-5; D uncertain. The ends were cut back, 0 bases at V and 3 bases at J, with 9 bases in the middle. Germline CDR1 is MNHEY and CDR2 is SMNVEV (reference sequence). The CDR3 is made up of 15 amino acids.

The V and J genes are TRBV14 and TRBJ1-6; D remains ambiguous. Germline V gives CDR1 SGHDN, CDR2 FVKESK. The V gene lost 8 bases and the J gene lost 3 bases, with 8 bases spanning the gap. The CDR3 is made up of 13 amino acids. The CDR3 DNA reads TGTGCCAGCGCCGGGAACTATAATTCACCCCTCCACTTT. Its translation: CASAGNYNSPLHF.

This clone has more than one count but fewer than ten. The chain combines TRBV4-3 with TRBJ1-1; D is perhaps TRBD1 (6 bases). CDR1 and CDR2 from the germline V gene are LGHNA and YSLEER. The CDR3 is made up of 15 amino acids. V shed 2 bases and J shed 4 bases, with 14 bases lying between them. CDR3 coding DNA: TGCGCCAGCAGCCAAACCCTCTCAGGGGCCACTGAAGCTTTCTTT. This sequence encodes CASSQTLSGATEAFF.

J is TRBJ1-1 and V is TRBV19; perhaps TRBD1 as D (6 bases). The CDR3 has 14 residues. CDR1 is LNHDA and CDR2 is SQIVND in the germline V gene (reference sequence). V lost 6 bases and J 6 bases, leaving 17 bases between the germline ends. The CDR3 DNA reads as TGTGCCAGTAGGTCCGACACAGGGATAGCTGAAGCTTTCTTT. This sequence encodes CASRSDTGIAEAFF.

The chain employs TRBV7-6 and TRBJ2-5, with D maybe TRBD1 (6 bases). This CDR3 has 13 residues. Germline V CDR1 and CDR2: SGHVS, FNYEAQ. Trimming removed 5 bases at V and 5 bases at J, with 12 bases between. CDR3 in amino acids: CASSQRQVETQYF. In DNA form, the CDR3 reads TGTGCCAGCAGCCAGAGACAGGTGGAGACCCAGTACTTC.

The chain links TRBV5-1 to TRBJ2-7; TRBD1 agrees at 10 bases. Germline CDR1 is SGHRS and CDR2 is YFSETQ. V shed 0 bases and J 5 bases; nucleotides not matched to a gene: 5. CDR3 length: 15 amino acids. DNA of the CDR3: TGCGCCAGCAGCTTGGTGGGGGACAGGGGCAACGAGCAGTACTTC. Translation: CASSLVGDRGNEQYF.

The chain is built from TRBV9 and TRBJ1-3; D possibly corresponds to TRBD1 (5 bases). Trimming cost V 0 bases and J 0 bases, with 13 bases left between them. The length of the CDR3 is 17 residues. The germline V gene encodes CDR1 SGDLS and CDR2 YYNGEE. The CDR3 here is CASSVAGHQSSGNTIYF. CDR3 nucleotides: TGTGCCAGCAGCGTAGCTGGACACCAGAGCTCTGGAAACACCATATATTTT.

The chain combines TRBV28 with TRBJ1-2; the D gene is possibly TRBD1 (6 bases). The CDR3 spans 12 residues. Trimming stripped 5 bases from V and 8 bases from J, with 12 bases between. Germline V CDR1 and CDR2: MDHEN, SYDVKM. The CDR3 loop is CASSTGSLGYTF. CDR3 bases: TGTGCCAGCAGTACAGGGAGTTTGGGCTACACCTTC.

This sequence joins TRBV6-5 and TRBJ2-2; D may be TRBD2 (6 bases). Germline lookup yields CDR1 MNHEY and CDR2 SVGAGI. There are 14 residues in the CDR3. V lost 5 bases and J lost 7, with 14 bases in between. The CDR3 DNA is TGTGCCAGCAGTCAGATGCGGGGTAACGGGGAGCTGTTTTTT. This codes for CASSQMRGNGELFF.

V is TRBV19 and J is TRBJ2-2; D is possibly TRBD1 (6 bases). CDR3 length: 15 residues. The V end was cut by 6 bases, the J end by 1 base, with 12 bases between. CDR1 is LNHDA, CDR2 SQIVND, per germline (reference sequence). CDR3 residues: CASRGGKQNTGELFF. The CDR3 nucleotides are TGTGCCAGTAGAGGGGGAAAACAGAACACCGGGGAGCTGTTTTTT. Full variable domain (rest looked up from reference TRBV19 and TRBJ2-2): DGGITQSPKYLFRKEGQNVTLSCEQNLNHDAMYWYRQDPGQGLRLIYYSQIVNDFQKGDIAEGYSVSREKKESFPLTVTSAQKNPTAFYLCASRGGKQNTGELFFGEGSRLTVL.

This chain connects TRBV6-1 to TRBJ1-1; D not resolved. Germline-derived CDR1 and CDR2 are MNHNS and SASEGT. The CDR3 length is 12 residues. V was clipped by 3 bases and J by 7 bases, with 9 bases between them. The CDR3 spells CASSDADREAFF. In DNA form, the CDR3 reads TGTGCCAGCAGTGATGCCGATCGTGAAGCTTTCTTT.

The chain employs TRBV3-1 (or the pseudogene TRBV3-2) and TRBJ2-2, with a tentative D call TRBD2 (7 bases). Looked up from germline, CDR1 is LGHDT and CDR2 is YNNKEL (reference sequence). There are 15 residues in the CDR3. V was clipped by 9 bases and J by 2 bases, with 16 bases between them. Here the CDR3 reads CARFKGDYNTGELFF. The CDR3 DNA is TGTGCCAGATTTAAGGGGGACTATAACACCGGGGAGCTGTTTTTT.

The rearrangement links TRBV30 to TRBJ1-1, with D hard to call. Germline lookup yields CDR1 GTSNPN and CDR2 SVGIG (reference sequence). Trimming removed 4 bases at V and 6 bases at J, with 12 bases between. This CDR3 is built from 12 residues. CDR3 sequence (DNA): TGTGCCTGGACCAGCCGGCCGCCTGAAGCTTTCTTT. This translates into CAWTSRPPEAFF.

V usage is TRBV12-5 and J usage is TRBJ1-4; D is possibly TRBD1 (6 bases). With 9 bases removed from V and 10 bases from J, the gap between germline ends came to 18 bases. The CDR3 covers 13 residues. Germline V gene sequence: CDR1 LGHNT, CDR2 FRNRAP. DNA for the CDR3: TGTGCTAGAGAGGAGCTTGCCAGGGGAAAACTGTTTTTT. Translated: CAREELARGKLFF.

This chain uses TRBV27 with TRBJ2-7; tentatively, D is TRBD1 or TRBD2 (6 bases each). V was pared by 6 bases and J by 0 bases, with 15 bases between. Germline CDR1 MNHEY, CDR2 SMNVEV (reference sequence). The CDR3 length is 15 residues. Here the CDR3 reads CASRRQADYSYEQYF. The CDR3 DNA sequence: TGTGCCAGCAGACGACAGGCGGACTACTCCTACGAGCAGTACTTC.

The chain joins TRBV19 to TRBJ1-6; D is unclear. CDR1 LNHDA and CDR2 SQIVND come from the germline V gene (reference sequence). The CDR3 sequence is 14 residues long. V gave up 6 bases and J gave up 4 bases, with 10 bases separating them. Written as DNA, the CDR3 is TGTGCCAGTAGGATCTCGCTTTATAATTCACCCCTCCACTTT. Amino acid sequence: CASRISLYNSPLHF.

V gene TRBV6-5 combines with J gene TRBJ2-1, with 9 bases that match TRBD2. V dropped 7 bases and J dropped 4; count of bases not matched to a gene: 5. Germline V gene sequence: CDR1 MNHEY, CDR2 SVGAGI. The CDR3 sequence is 14 residues long. The chain's CDR3 is CASITLAGYNEQFF. The CDR3 bases are TGTGCCAGCATCACTCTAGCGGGGTACAATGAGCAGTTCTTC.

This CDR3 reads CASSLAGGFGFEAFF. CDR3 in DNA: TGCGCCAGCAGCTTGGCCGGGGGGTTTGGCTTTGAAGCTTTCTTT. The chain links TRBV5-1 to TRBJ1-1; D might be TRBD1 (5 bases). CDR3 length: 15 residues. Trimming left V 0 bases short and J 7 bases short, with 16 bases between. CDR1 and CDR2 from the germline V gene are SGHRS and YFSETQ. Combining the CDR3 with reference TRBV5-1 and TRBJ1-1 gives the whole variable domain KAGVTQTPRYLIKTRGQQVTLSCSPISGHRSVSWYQQTPGQGLQFLFEYFSETQRNKGNFPGRFSGRQFSNSRSEMNVSTLELGDSALYLCASSLAGGFGFEAFFGQGTRLTVV.

The CDR3 here is CASSPTSGRVTEQFF. The DNA for the CDR3 is TGTGCCAGCAGCCCAACTAGCGGGAGGGTTACTGAGCAGTTCTTC. The rearrangement joins TRBV7-2 to TRBJ2-1; TRBD2 matches at 13 bases. CDR1 SGHTA and CDR2 FQGNSA come from the germline V gene. The CDR3 is 15 residues long. V lost 5 bases to trimming and J lost 9 bases; unmatched junction nucleotides: 7.

For this clone: Other DNA sequences from this sample encode an identical CDR3 as well. In nucleotides, the CDR3 is TGCGCCAGCAGCTTGGGTGACAGCACAGATACGCAGTATTTT. Translation: CASSLGDSTDTQYF. This sequence joins TRBV5-1 and TRBJ2-3; D not resolved. V lost 0 bases and J 0 bases, leaving 5 bases between the germline ends. Per germline, CDR1 SGHRS and CDR2 YFSETQ. The CDR3 runs 14 residues.

The chain employs TRBV15 and TRBJ2-7; D not certain. CDR3 length: 14 amino acids. Trimming removed 5 bases at V and 2 bases at J, with 13 bases between. CDR1 and CDR2 from the germline V gene are LNHNV and YYDKDF (reference sequence). For the CDR3, the DNA is TGTGCCACCAGCTTTGACCTTCCCGCCTACGAGCAGTACTTC. The encoded protein is CATSFDLPAYEQYF.

The chain employs TRBV27 and TRBJ1-5; D not resolved. CDR1 and CDR2 from the germline V gene are MNHEY and SMNVEV (reference sequence). The V end was cut by 6 bases, the J end by 5 bases, with 14 bases between. This CDR3 is built from 14 residues. This CDR3 is CASRTVREDQPQHF. The CDR3 DNA sequence: TGTGCCAGCAGGACCGTTAGGGAGGATCAGCCCCAGCATTTT.

The chain uses TRBV14 and TRBJ1-1; D gene unclear. V was clipped by 4 bases and J by 3 bases, with 12 bases between them. This CDR3 has 14 residues. Germline loops: CDR1 SGHDN, CDR2 FVKESK. The CDR3 reads CASSLLSLDTEAFF. Here the CDR3 DNA reads TGTGCCAGCAGCCTCCTATCACTGGACACTGAAGCTTTCTTT.

This clone is termed medium-sized. The CDR3 region is CASSQSGKGSGANVLTF. For the CDR3, the DNA is TGCGCCAGCAGTCAATCGGGGAAGGGCTCTGGGGCCAACGTCCTGACTTTC. The chain links TRBV23-1 to TRBJ2-6; D call uncertain. TRBV23-1 is classed as an ORF, of uncertain function. V was pared by 0 bases and J by 0 bases, with 9 bases between. The CDR3 totals 17 residues.

The chain is built from TRBV7-3 and TRBJ2-6; TRBD2 might be the D (5 bases). Germline CDR1 and CDR2: SGHTA and FQGTGA. V lost 5 bases and J lost 8, with 13 bases in between. This CDR3 comprises 14 residues. DNA for the CDR3: TGTGCCAGCAGCCCAGCGGCGTTAACCAACGTCCTGACTTTC. Translating gives CASSPAALTNVLTF.

The rearrangement joins TRBV7-8 to TRBJ1-2; possible D gene TRBD1, 6 bases. CDR1 and CDR2 from the germline V gene are SGHVS and FQNEAQ. The CDR3 has 14 amino acids. V lost 7 bases, J lost 4 bases, and 16 bases lay in between. CDR3 protein: CASTRSLDSYGYTF. The CDR3 DNA sequence: TGTGCCAGCACCCGATCATTGGACAGCTATGGCTACACCTTC.

The chain carries TRBV12-3 or TRBV12-4 and TRBJ2-3; TRBD2 agrees at 7 bases. The CDR3 loop spans 13 amino acids. V shed 7 bases, J shed 4 bases, and the junction held 5 bases outside the gene matches. The CDR3 here is CASKREGADTQYF. CDR3 DNA: TGTGCCAGCAAAAGGGAGGGTGCAGATACGCAGTATTTT.

CDR3 bases: TGTGCCAGCAGCGCCCAAAACTACGAGCAGTACTTC. This gives the protein CASSAQNYEQYF. The chain couples TRBV7-8 to TRBJ2-7; D call uncertain. This CDR3 is built from 12 residues. Germline CDR1 reads SGHVS; CDR2 reads FQNEAQ. V was trimmed by 5 bases and J by 3 bases, leaving 8 bases between them.

CDR3 in DNA: TGTGCCACCAGCGCAGGGGGAGGGGGCGCAAACTATGGCTACACCTTC. Amino acids: CATSAGGGGANYGYTF. The V call is TRBV24-1, the J call TRBJ1-2; TRBD1 matches 7 bases. V shed 7 bases, J shed 2 bases, and the junction held 12 bases outside the gene matches. In germline, CDR1 is KGHDR, CDR2 SFDVKD. This CDR3 has 16 residues.